A single sample is the source of the 6 T cell receptor beta chains below, sequenced in a study of CD8 T cells in ankylosing spondylitis. TCRdb re-called the 5' RACE reads with MiXCR, one entry per CDR3 protein. The data hold 110,000 to 150,000 distinct CDR3 sequences, with 6.5% to 8.5% observed a single time. Sample: synovial fluid, either unsorted or a sorted T cell fraction (not recorded which). These receptors were taken from a male donor with ankylosing spondylitis.

This clonotype has ten or more counts. The chain has TRBV12-3 or TRBV12-4 and TRBJ1-2, with D possibly matching TRBD1 (5 bases). The CDR3 is made up of 12 amino acids. V dropped 3 bases and J dropped 3 bases, with 5 bases sitting between them. CDR3 in DNA: TGTGCCAGCAGTTTGACAGACTATGGCTACACCTTC. Encoded protein: CASSLTDYGYTF.

This clonotype was detected ten times or more. This chain uses TRBV20-1 with TRBJ1-1, with a possible D match to TRBD1 (6 bases). The CDR3 is made up of 12 amino acids. Germline values: CDR1 DFQATT, CDR2 SNEGSKA (reference sequence). The V end lost 5 bases, the J end lost 6 bases, and 13 bases lay between the germline ends. CDR3 sequence: CSASGTLAEAFF. DNA of the CDR3: TGCAGTGCTTCCGGGACATTGGCTGAAGCTTTCTTT.

The chain carries TRBV11-1 and TRBJ2-5, with D possibly TRBD2 on 5 matching bases. Looked up from germline, CDR1 is SGHAT and CDR2 is FQDESV (reference sequence). Trimming left V 2 bases short and J 7 bases short, with 11 bases between. This CDR3 is 13 amino acids long. The DNA for the CDR3 is TGTGCCAGCAGCTTACTTTGGACTGCGACCCAGTACTTC. It specifies CASSLLWTATQYF.

Comment on this clonotype: A much larger clone differs from this one at a single base, so this may be a read error. The chain couples TRBV28 to TRBJ1-5; D unclear. The CDR3 covers 12 residues. Germline V gives CDR1 MDHEN, CDR2 SYDVKM. V gave up 1 base and J gave up 6 bases, with 4 bases separating them. The CDR3 region is CASSLFSQPQHF. The CDR3 DNA sequence: TGTGCCAGCAGTTTATTTAGTCAGCCCCAGCATTTT.

This clonotype was seen ten or more times. CDR3 sequence: CASSQDRGGYTQYF. The CDR3 DNA follows: TGTGCCAGCAGCCAAGATAGGGGCGGGTATACGCAGTATTTT. The V gene is TRBV4-2, the J gene TRBJ2-3; tentatively, D is TRBD1 or TRBD2 (5 bases each). Germline V lookup: CDR1 LGHNA, CDR2 YNFKEQ. V lost 0 bases, J lost 7 bases, and 11 bases lay in between. There are 14 residues in the CDR3.

This clonotype was picked up a small number of times. The V gene is TRBV7-8, the J gene TRBJ1-4; D not resolved. This CDR3 has 17 amino acids. V was shortened by 1 base and J by 0 bases, with 12 bases between the two germline ends. The V gene's germline CDR1 is SGHVS and CDR2 FQNEAQ. In DNA form, the CDR3 reads TGTGCCAGCAGCTTAGATTTTCAGCAAGCAACTAATGAAAAACTGTTTTTT. As protein: CASSLDFQQATNEKLFF.